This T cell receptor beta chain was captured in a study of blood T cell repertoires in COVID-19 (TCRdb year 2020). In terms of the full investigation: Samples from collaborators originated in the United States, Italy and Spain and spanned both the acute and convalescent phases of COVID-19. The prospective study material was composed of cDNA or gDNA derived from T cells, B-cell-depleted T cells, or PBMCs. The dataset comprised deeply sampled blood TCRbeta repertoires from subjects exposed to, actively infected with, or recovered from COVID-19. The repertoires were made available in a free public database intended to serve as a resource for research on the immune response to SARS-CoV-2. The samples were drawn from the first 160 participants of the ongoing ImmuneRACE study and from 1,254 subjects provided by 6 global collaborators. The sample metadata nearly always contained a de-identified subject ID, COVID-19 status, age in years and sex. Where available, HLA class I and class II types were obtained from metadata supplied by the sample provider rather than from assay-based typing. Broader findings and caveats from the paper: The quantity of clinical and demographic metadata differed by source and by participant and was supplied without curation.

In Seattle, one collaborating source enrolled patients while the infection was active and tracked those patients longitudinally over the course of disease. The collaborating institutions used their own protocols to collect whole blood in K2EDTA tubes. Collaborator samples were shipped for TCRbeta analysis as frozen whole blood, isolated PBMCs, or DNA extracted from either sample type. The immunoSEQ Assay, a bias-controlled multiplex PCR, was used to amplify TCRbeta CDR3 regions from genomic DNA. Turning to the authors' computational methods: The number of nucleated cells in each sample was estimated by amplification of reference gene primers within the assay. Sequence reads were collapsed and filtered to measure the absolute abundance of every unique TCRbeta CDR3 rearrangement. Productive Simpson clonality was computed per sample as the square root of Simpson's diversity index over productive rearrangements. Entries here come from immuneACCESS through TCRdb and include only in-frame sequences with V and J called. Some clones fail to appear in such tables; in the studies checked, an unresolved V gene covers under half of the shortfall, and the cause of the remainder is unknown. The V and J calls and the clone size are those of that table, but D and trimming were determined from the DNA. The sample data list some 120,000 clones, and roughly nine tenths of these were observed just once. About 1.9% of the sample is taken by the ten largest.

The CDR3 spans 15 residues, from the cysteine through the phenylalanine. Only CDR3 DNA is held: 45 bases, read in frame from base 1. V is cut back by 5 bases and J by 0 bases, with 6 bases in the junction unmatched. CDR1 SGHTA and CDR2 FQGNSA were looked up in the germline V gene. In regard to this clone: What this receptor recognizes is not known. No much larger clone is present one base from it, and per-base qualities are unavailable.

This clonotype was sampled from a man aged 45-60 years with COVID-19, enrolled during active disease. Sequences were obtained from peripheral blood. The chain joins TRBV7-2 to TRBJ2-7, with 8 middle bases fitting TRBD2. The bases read TGTGCCAGCAGCCGGTCAGGGACTAGCTCCTACGAGCAGTACTTC. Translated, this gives CASSRSGTSSYEQYF.